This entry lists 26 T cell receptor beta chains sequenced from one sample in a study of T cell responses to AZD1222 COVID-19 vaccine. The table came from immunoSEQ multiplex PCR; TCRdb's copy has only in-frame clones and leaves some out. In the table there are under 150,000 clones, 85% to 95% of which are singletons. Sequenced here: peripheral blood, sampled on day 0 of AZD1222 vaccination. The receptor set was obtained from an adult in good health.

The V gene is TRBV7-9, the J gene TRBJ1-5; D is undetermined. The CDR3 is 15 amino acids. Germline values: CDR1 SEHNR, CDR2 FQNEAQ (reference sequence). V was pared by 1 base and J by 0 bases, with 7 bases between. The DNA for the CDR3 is TGTGCCAGCAGCTTAGGAGATTATAGCAATCAGCCCCAGCATTTT. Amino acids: CASSLGDYSNQPQHF.

In DNA, the CDR3 is TGTGCCAGCACCCAAGAATGGGAGAGGAACGAGCAGTACTTC. It is translated as CASTQEWERNEQYF. The chain couples TRBV5-5 to TRBJ2-7; D may be TRBD2 (5 bases). V was shortened by 6 bases and J by 5 bases, with 18 bases between the two germline ends. Germline V gene sequence: CDR1 SGHKS, CDR2 YYEKEE (reference sequence). The CDR3 sequence is 14 residues long. The variable domain in full, completed from reference TRBV5-5 and TRBJ2-7, reads DAGVTQSPTHLIKTRGQQVTLRCSPISGHKSVSWYQQVLGQGPQFIFQYYEKEERGRGNFPDRFSARQFPNYSSELNVNALLLGDSALYLCASTQEWERNEQYFGPGTRLTVT.

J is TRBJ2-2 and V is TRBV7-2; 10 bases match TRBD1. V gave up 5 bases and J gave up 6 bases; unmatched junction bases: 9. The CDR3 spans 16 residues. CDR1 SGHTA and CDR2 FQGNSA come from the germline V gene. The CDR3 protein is CASSIRSGQGAGELFF. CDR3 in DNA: TGTGCCAGCAGCATAAGGTCCGGACAGGGGGCCGGGGAGCTGTTTTTT.

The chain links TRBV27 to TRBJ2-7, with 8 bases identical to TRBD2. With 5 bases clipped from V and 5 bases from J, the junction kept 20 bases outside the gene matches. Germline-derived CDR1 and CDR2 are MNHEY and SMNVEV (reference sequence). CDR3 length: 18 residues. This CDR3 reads CASSPTLQTRLATNEQYF. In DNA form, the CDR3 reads TGTGCCAGCAGTCCAACCCTACAGACGCGACTAGCGACAAACGAGCAGTACTTC.

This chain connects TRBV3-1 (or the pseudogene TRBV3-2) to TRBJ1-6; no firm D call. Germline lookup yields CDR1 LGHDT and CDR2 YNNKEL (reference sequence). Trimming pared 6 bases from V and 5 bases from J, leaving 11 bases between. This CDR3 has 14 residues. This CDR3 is CASREQPNNSPLHF. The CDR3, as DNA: TGTGCCAGCAGGGAGCAGCCTAATAATTCACCCCTCCACTTT.

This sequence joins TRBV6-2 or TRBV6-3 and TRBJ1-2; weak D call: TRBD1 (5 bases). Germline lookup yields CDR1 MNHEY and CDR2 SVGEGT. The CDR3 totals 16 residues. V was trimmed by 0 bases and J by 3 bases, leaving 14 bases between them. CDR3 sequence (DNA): TGTGCCAGCAGTTACTCCCGGGACCTAGGGGACTATGGCTACACCTTC. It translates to CASSYSRDLGDYGYTF.

The chain's CDR3 is CASSPRSGGYEQYF. CDR3 in DNA: TGTGCCAGCAGCCCCCGGTCAGGGGGATACGAGCAGTACTTC. The chain recombines TRBV7-9 with TRBJ2-7; 7 bases are shared with TRBD1. From germline, CDR1 is SEHNR and CDR2 FQNEAQ (reference sequence). This CDR3 has 14 residues. The trim removed 5 bases at V and 4 bases at J, leaving 8 bases unmatched.

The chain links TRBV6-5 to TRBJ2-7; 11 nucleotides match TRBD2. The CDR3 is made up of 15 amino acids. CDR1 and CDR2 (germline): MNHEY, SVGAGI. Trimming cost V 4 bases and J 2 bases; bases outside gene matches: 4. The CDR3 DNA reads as TGTGCCAGCAGTTCCGCTAGCGGGGGGCCCTACGAGCAGTACTTC. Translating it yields CASSSASGGPYEQYF.

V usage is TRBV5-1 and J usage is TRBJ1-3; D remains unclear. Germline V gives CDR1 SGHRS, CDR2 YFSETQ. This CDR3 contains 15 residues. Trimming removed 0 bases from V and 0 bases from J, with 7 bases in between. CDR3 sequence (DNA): TGCGCCAGCAGCTTGGGGGCCAACTCTGGAAACACCATATATTTT. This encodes CASSLGANSGNTIYF.

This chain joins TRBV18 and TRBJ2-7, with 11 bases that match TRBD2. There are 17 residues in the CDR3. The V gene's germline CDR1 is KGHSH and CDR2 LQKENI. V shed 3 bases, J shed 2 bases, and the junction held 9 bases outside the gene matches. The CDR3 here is CASSPLISGGATYEQYF. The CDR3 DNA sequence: TGTGCCAGCTCACCCCTTATTAGCGGGGGGGCTACCTACGAGCAGTACTTC.

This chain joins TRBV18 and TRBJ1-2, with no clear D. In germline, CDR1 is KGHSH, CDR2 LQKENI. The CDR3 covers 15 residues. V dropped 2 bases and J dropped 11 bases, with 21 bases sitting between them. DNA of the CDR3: TGTGCCAGCTCACCATCTGCGGTCGGAAATATGTGGTACACCTTC. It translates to CASSPSAVGNMWYTF.

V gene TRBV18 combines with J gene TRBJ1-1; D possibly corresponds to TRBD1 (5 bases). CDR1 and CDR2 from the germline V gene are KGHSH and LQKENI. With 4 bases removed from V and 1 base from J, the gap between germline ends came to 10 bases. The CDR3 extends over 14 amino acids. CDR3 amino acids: CASSLTDKNTEAFF. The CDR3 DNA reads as TGTGCCAGCTCACTGACAGACAAGAACACTGAAGCTTTCTTT.

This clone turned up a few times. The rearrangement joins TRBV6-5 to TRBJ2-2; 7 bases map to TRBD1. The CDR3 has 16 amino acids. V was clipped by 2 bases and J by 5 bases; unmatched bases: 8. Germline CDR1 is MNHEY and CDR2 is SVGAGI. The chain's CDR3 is CASSYGLQGNTGELFF. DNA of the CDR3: TGTGCCAGCAGTTACGGATTACAGGGGAATACCGGGGAGCTGTTTTTT.

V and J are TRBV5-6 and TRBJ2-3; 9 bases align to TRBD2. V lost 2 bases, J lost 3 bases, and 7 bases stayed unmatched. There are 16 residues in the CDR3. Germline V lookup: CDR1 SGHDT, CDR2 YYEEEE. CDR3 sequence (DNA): TGTGCCAGCAGCTTTACTGCGACTAGCGGTACAGATACGCAGTATTTT. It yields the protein CASSFTATSGTDTQYF.

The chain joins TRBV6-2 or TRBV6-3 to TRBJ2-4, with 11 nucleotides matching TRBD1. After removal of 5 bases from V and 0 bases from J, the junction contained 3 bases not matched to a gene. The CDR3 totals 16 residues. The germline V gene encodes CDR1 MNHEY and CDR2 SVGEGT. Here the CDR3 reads CASSRTGGLAKNIQYF. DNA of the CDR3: TGTGCCAGCAGTCGGACAGGGGGCCTAGCCAAAAACATTCAGTACTTC.

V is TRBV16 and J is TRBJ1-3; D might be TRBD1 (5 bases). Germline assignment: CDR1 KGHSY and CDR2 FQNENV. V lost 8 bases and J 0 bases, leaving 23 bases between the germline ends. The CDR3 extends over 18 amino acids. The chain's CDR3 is CASRYNLRGSSSGNTIYF. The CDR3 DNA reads TGTGCCAGCCGTTACAATCTACGGGGGTCTTCCTCTGGAAACACCATATATTTT.

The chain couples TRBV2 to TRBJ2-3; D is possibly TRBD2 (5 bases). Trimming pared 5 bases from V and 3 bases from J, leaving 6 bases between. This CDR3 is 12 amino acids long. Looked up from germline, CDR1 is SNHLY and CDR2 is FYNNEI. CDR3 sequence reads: CASSTSTDTQYF. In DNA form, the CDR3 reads TGTGCCAGCAGTACTAGTACAGATACGCAGTATTTT.

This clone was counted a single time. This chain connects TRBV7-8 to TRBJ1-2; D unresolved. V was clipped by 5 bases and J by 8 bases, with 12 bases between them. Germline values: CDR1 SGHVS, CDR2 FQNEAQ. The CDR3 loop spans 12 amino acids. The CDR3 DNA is TGTGCCAGCAGCCCCGACGGCCGGGGCTACACCTTC. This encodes CASSPDGRGYTF.

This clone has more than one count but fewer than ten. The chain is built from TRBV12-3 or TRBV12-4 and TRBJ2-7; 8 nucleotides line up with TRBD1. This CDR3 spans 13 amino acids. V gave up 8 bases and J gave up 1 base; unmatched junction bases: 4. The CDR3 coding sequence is TGTGCCAGCGAGGGACAGGATTCCTACGAGCAGTACTTC. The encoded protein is CASEGQDSYEQYF.

The chain's CDR3 is CAWSDWSSSYEQYF. CDR3 coding DNA: TGTGCCTGGAGTGACTGGAGTAGCTCCTACGAGCAGTACTTC. V is TRBV30 and J is TRBJ2-7; no definite D call. There are 14 residues in the CDR3. The germline V gene encodes CDR1 GTSNPN and CDR2 SVGIG (reference sequence). The V gene lost 1 base and the J gene lost 0 bases, with 10 bases spanning the gap. Full variable domain (remainder filled in from reference TRBV30 and TRBJ2-7): SQTIHQWPATLVQPVGSPLSLECTVEGTSNPNLYWYRQAAGRGLQLLFYSVGIGQISSEVPQNLSASRPQDRQFILSSKKLLLSDSGFYLCAWSDWSSSYEQYFGPGTRLTVT.

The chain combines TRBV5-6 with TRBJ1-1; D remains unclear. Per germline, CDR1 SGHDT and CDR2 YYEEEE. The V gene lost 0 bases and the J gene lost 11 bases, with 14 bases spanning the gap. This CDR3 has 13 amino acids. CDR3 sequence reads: CASSLGASIGAFF. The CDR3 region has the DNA TGTGCCAGCAGCTTGGGCGCTTCTATCGGGGCTTTCTTT.

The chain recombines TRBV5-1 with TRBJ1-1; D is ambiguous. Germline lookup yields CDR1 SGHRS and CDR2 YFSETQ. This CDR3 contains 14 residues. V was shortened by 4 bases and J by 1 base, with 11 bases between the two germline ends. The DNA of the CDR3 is TGCGCCAGCAGCCTCTACAGTGGGAACACTGAAGCTTTCTTT. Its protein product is CASSLYSGNTEAFF.

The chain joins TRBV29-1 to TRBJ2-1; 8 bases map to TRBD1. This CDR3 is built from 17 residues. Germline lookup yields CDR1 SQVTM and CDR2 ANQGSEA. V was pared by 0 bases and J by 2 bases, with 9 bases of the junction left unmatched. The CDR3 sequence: CSVEDRGLEVAYNEQFF. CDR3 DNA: TGCAGCGTTGAAGACAGGGGGCTAGAGGTGGCCTACAATGAGCAGTTCTTC.

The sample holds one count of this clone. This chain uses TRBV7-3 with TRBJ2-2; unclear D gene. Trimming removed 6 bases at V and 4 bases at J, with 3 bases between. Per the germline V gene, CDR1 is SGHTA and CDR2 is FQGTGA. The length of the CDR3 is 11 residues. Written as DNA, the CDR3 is TGTGCCAGCAGTATCACCGGGGAGCTGTTTTTT. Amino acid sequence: CASSITGELFF. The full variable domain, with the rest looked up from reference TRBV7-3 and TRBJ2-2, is GAGVSQTPSNKVTEKGKYVELRCDPISGHTALYWYRQSLGQGPEFLIYFQGTGAADDSGLPNDRFFAVRPEGSVSTLKIQRTERGDSAVYLCASSITGELFFGEGSRLTVL.

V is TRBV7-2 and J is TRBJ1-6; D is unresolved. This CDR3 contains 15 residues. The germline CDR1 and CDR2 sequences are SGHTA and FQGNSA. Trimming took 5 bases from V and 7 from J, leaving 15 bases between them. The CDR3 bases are TGTGCCAGCAGCCGCGAGCTGGTCGACAATTCACCCCTCCACTTT. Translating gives CASSRELVDNSPLHF.

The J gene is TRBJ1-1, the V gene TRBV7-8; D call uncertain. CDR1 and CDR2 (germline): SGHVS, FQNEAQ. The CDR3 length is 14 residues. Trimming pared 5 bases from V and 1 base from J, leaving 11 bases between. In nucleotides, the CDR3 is TGTGCCAGCAGCCCCCCCACAGCGAACACTGAAGCTTTCTTT. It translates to CASSPPTANTEAFF. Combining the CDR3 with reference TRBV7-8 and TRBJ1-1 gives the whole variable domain GAGVSQSPRYKVAKRGQDVALRCDPISGHVSLFWYQQALGQGPEFLTYFQNEAQLDKSGLPSDRFFAERPEGSVSTLKIQRTQQEDSAVYLCASSPPTANTEAFFGQGTRLTVV.